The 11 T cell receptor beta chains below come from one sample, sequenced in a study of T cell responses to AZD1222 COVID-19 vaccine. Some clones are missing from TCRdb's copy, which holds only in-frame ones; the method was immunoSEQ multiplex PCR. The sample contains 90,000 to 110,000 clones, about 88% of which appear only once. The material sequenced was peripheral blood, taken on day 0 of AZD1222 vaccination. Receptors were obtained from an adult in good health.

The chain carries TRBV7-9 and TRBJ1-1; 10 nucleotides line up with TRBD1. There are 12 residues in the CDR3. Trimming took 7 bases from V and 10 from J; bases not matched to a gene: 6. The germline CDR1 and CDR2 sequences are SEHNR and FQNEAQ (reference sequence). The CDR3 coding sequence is TGTGCCAGCACCGGGCGGGACAGGGGAGCTTTCTTT. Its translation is CASTGRDRGAFF.

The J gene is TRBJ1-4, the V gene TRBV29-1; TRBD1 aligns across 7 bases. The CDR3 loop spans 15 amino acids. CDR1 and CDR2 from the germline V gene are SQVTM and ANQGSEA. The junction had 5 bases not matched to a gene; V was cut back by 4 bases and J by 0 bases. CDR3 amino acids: CSVGDSSATNEKLFF. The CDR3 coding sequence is TGCAGCGTTGGGGACAGTTCTGCAACTAATGAAAAACTGTTTTTT.

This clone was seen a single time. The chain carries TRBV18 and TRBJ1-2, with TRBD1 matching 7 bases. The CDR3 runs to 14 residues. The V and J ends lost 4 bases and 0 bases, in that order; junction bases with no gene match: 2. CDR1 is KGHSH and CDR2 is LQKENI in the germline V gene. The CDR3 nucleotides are TGTGCCAGCTCACGGGACAGCACTAACTATGGCTACACCTTC. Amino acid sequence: CASSRDSTNYGYTF.

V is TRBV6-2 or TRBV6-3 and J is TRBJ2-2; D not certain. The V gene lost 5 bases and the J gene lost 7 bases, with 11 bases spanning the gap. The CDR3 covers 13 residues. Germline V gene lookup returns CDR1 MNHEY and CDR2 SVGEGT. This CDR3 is CASSQDVFGELFF. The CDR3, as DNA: TGTGCCAGCAGTCAGGACGTGTTCGGGGAGCTGTTTTTT.

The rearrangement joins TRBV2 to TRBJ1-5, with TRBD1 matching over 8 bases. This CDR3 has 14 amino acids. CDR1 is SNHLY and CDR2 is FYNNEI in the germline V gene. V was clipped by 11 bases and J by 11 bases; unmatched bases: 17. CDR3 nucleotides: TGTGCCGGGACTCCGGACAGGGCATCGTCGGCCCAGCATTTT. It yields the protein CAGTPDRASSAQHF.

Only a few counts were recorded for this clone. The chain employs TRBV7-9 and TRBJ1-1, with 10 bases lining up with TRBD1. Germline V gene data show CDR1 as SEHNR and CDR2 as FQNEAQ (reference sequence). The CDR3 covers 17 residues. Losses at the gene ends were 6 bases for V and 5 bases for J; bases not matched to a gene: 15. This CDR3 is CASRPNRDRGWKTEAFF. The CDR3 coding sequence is TGTGCCAGCAGGCCCAATCGGGACAGGGGATGGAAAACTGAAGCTTTCTTT.

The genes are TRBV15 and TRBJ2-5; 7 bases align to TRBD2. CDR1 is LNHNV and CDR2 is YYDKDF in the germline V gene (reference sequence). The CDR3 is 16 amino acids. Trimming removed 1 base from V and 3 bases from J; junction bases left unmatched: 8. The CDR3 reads CATSRVTSGGEETQYF. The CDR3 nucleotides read TGTGCCACCAGCAGAGTCACTTCGGGGGGAGAAGAGACCCAGTACTTC.

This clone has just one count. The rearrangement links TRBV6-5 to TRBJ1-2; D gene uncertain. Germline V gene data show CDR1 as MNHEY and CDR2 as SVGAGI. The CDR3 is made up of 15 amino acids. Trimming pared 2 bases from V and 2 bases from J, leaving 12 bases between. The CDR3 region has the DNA TGTGCCAGCAGTTACAACCGGTGGGTCAACTATGGCTACACCTTC. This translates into CASSYNRWVNYGYTF.

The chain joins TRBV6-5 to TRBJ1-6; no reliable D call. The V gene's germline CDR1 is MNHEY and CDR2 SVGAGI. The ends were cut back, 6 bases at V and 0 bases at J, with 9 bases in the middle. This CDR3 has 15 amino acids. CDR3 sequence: CASSLGSSYNSPLHF. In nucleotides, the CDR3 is TGTGCCAGCAGCCTGGGGAGCTCCTATAATTCACCCCTCCACTTT.

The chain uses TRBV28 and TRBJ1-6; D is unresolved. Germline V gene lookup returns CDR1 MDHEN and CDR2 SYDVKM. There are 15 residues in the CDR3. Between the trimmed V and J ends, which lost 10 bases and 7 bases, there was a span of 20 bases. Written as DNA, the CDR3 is TGTGCCACCCCGGGGTCGGGTCCGGGAAATTCACCCCTCCACTTT. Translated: CATPGSGPGNSPLHF.

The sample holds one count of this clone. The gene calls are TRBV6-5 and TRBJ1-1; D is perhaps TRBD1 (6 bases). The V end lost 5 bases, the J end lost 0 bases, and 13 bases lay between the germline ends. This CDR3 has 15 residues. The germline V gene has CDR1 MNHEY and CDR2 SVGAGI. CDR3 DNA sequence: TGTGCCAGCAGTCCTCCAAGGGGGGTGAACACTGAAGCTTTCTTT. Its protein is CASSPPRGVNTEAFF.